This T cell receptor beta chain was sequenced in a study of early stage breast cancer tumors. Background on the study: Samples were sequenced at about 9.7-fold average coverage. Study-wide points: Compared with adjacent normal breast tissue, tumors showed 2.5 to 3-fold greater T cell density and higher clonality. Blood repertoires resembled normal breast more than tumor. Enriched TCRB sequences shared across patients were mostly commonly generated sequences.

The CDR3 totals 18 residues. CDR1 is SNHLY, CDR2 FYNNEI, per germline. V was cut by 6 bases and J by 3 bases, with 24 bases left in between. The repertoire was sequenced with immunoSEQ multiplex PCR; TCRdb's copy has only in-frame clones and lacks some. Of 30,000 or so clones in the sample, around 67% were seen once. Concerning this clone itself: The target antigen is unknown.

The J gene is TRBJ2-1, the V gene TRBV2, with D possibly being TRBD2 (7 bases). The TCR was taken from a person aged 40-50 years with breast cancer. Source material: blood. CDR3 amino acids: CASRGGRARLRGYNEQFF. The CDR3 DNA follows: TGTGCCAGCAGGGGGGGGAGGGCCCGGCTCAGGGGCTACAATGAGCAGTTCTTC.